Below, one TCR beta chain is given with its context. During its preparation, the TCRbeta library received unique molecular identifiers. TCRdb re-derived calls from the PCR reads in MiXCR, one entry per CDR3 protein. The profile shows some 350,000 distinct CDR3 sequences, approximately 10% of them singletons. This CDR3 has 16 residues. V gave up 2 bases and J gave up 6 bases, with 19 bases separating them. CDR1 is LGHDT and CDR2 is YNNKEL in the germline V gene (reference sequence). This entry belongs to a study of T-cell reconstitution after alpha-beta-depleted transplantation in children. The source is a human donor who donated a stem cell graft to a child with acute lymphoblastic leukemia. This rearrangement joins TRBV3-1 to TRBJ1-2; a weak D match, TRBD1 (6 bases). The material sequenced was PBMCs from the stem cell graft donor, taken from the stem cell graft. CDR3 nucleotides: TGTGCCAGCAGCCAAATCGGCCCCGGGGGCAGGGATGGCTACACCTTC. It codes for CASSQIGPGGRDGYTF.